This T cell receptor beta chain was captured in a study of T-cell memory formation after mild COVID-19. Notes on the study in general: Nothing confirmed that second-wave clones peaking on day 37 were specific for SARS-CoV-2. Chiefly within CM and EM were the contracting CD4+ clones; CD8+ ones were within EMRA.

Constant-segment primers and 5'RACE yielded cDNA libraries for TCR alpha and TCR beta, each carrying sample barcodes and UMIs. TCRdb processed the 5' RACE reads anew with MiXCR; each CDR3 protein has one entry. The sample includes over 150,000 distinct CDR3 sequences, around 21% of them seen just once. This clonotype was seen a handful of times. Its antigen is undetermined. This TCR was recovered from an adult woman who had mild COVID-19 (a few samples of this study predate the infection). Cell type and time point are not known. The sequencing sample was made of PBMCs or a T cell subset sorted from them (not recorded which).

CDR3 nucleotides: TGTGCCAGCAGCGAACCTACAGGGGCGGGAACCACAGATACGCAGTATTTT. Residues: CASSEPTGAGTTDTQYF. The J gene is TRBJ2-3, the V gene TRBV7-9; possibly TRBD1 for D (7 bases). Trimming took off 5 bases at V and 2 bases at J, with 20 bases between the two ends. This CDR3 is 17 amino acids long. Germline-derived CDR1 and CDR2 are SEHNR and FQNEAQ (reference sequence).